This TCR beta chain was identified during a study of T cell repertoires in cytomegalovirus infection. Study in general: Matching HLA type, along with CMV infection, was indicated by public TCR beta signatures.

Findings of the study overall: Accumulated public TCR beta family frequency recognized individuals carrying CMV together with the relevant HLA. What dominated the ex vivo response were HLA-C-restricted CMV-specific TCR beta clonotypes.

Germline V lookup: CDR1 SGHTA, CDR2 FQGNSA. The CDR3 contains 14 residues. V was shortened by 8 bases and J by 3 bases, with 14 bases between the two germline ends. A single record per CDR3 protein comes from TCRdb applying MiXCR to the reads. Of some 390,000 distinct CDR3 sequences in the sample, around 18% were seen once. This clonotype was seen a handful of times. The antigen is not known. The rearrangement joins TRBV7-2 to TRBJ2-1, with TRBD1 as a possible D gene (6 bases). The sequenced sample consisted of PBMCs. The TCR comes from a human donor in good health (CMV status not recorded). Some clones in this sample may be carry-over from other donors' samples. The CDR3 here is CASAGSQGYNEQFF. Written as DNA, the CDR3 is TGTGCCAGCGCGGGTTCACAGGGCTACAATGAGCAGTTCTTC.